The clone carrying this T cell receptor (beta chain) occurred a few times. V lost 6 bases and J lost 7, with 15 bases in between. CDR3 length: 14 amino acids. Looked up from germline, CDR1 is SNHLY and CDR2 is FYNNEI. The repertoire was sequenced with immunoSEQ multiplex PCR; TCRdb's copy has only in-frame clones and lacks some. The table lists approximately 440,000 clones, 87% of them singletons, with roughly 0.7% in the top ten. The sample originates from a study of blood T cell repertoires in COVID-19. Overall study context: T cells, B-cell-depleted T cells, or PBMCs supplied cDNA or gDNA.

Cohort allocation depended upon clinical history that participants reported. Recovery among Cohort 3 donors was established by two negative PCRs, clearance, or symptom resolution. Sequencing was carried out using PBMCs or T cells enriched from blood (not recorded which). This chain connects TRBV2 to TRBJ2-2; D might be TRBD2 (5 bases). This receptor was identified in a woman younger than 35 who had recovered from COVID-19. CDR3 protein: CASSPLRAGGELFF. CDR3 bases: TGTGCCAGCAGCCCCCTCCGGGCGGGCGGGGAGCTGTTTTTT.